The T cell receptor beta chain described here comes from a study of human T cells and chemical hapten exposure. Study in general: Mostly female, the patients presented with alopecia areata, totalis or universalis.

Notes on the study in general: Among TCRs, those above 1 in 1000 frequency were unaffected by DPC sensitization. The donors suffered from alopecia, so their immune response may not match that of healthy people.

Turning to this clonotype: Its specificity is not known.

As for time point: patch test 3, about 24 weeks after DPC sensitization. As for treatment: therapeutic diphenylcyclopropenone sensitization with weekly scalp DPC. The CDR3 is made up of 14 amino acids. Between the trimmed V and J ends, which lost 3 bases and 1 base, there was a span of 9 bases. In germline, CDR1 is KGHSH, CDR2 LQKENI. TCRdb itself ran the RACE reads through MiXCR, one entry per CDR3 protein. The sample lists some 170,000 distinct CDR3 sequences; around a quarter were seen once. The sample in question was whole blood, obtained in connection with sensitization to the hapten diphenylcyclopropenone (DPC). This chain uses TRBV18 with TRBJ1-1; D gene ambiguous. The clonotype comes from a woman aged 18-29 years with alopecia areata. Some clones in this sample may be carry-over from other donors' samples. The CDR3 protein is CASSPSLGNTEAFF. In DNA form, the CDR3 reads TGTGCCAGCTCACCCTCTCTAGGGAACACTGAAGCTTTCTTT.